This TCR beta chain was observed in a study of T cell repertoires in cytomegalovirus infection. Across the study: Based on public TCR beta signatures, there were indications of CMV infection and of a matching HLA type. Study-level results: HLA-C-restricted CMV clonotypes gave the most frequent clonotype in two of eight donors.

The ends were cut back, 6 bases at V and 3 bases at J, with 24 bases in the middle. CDR3 length: 19 residues. CDR1 and CDR2 from the germline V gene are MNHEY and SMNVEV (reference sequence). Via MiXCR, TCRdb re-called the reads, giving one row per CDR3 protein. Counted here are approximately 990,000 distinct CDR3 sequences, 25% to 40% occurring once; the ten biggest clones make up over 10%. Notes on this clonotype: The target antigen is unknown.

This receptor was obtained from a human donor in good health (CMV status not recorded). Some clones in this sample may be carry-over from other donors' samples. The chain carries TRBV27 and TRBJ2-6; TRBD1 is a possible D gene (5 bases). The source material was cultured CD8+ T cells from PBMCs, sampled from culture after CMV antigen stimulation. The CDR3 nucleotides read TGTGCCAGCAGAGGCAAACAGGTTAGAGTCCCTAGTGGGGCCAACGTCCTGACTTTC. It translates to CASRGKQVRVPSGANVLTF.